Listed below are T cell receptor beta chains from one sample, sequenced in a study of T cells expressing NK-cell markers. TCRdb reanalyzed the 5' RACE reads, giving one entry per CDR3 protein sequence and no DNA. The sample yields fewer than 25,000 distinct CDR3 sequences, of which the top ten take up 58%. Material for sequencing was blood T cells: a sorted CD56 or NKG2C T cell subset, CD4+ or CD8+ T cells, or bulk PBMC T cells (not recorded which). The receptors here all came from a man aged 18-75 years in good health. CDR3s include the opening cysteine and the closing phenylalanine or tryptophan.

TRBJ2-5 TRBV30 CAWSVRIEGTQYF
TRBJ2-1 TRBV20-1 CSASRGITGNEQFF
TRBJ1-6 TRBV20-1 CSARSMADSPLHF
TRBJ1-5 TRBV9 CASSRGNRLNQPQHF
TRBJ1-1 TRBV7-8 CASSPQVDTKTEKAFF
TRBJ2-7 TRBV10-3 CAIRPTESYEQYF
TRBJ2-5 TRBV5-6 CASSLVAVQETQYF
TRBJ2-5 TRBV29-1 CSVEGPETQYF
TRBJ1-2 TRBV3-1 CASSHSVIRAYGYTF
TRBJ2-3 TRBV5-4 CASSLVLSGDTDTQYF
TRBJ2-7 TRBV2 CASTNSYEQYF
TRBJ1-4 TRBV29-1 CSVLEVQGEKLFF
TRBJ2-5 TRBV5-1 CASSFDGLAGETQYF
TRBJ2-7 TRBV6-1 CASSEGGGGAHEQYF
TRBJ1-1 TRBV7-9 CASSLQGRNTEAFF
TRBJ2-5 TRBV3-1 CASSRTPGTVQETQYF